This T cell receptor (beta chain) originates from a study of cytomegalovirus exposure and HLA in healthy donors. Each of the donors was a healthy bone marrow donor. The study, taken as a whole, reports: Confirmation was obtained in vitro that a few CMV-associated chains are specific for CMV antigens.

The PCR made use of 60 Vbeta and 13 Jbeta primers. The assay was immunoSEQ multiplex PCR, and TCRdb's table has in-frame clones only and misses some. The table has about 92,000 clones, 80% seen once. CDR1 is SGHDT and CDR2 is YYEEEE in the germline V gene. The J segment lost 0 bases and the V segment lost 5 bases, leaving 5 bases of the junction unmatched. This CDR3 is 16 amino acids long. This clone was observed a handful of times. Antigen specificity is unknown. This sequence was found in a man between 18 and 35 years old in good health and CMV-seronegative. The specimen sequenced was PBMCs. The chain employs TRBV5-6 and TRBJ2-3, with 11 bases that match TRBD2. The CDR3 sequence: CASRGGLAESTDTQYF. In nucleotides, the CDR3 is TGTGCCAGCAGGGGGGGACTAGCGGAGAGCACAGATACGCAGTATTTT.